Below, 20 T cell receptor beta chains from the same sample are listed, as sequenced in a study of CD8+CD57+ T cells in acquired aplastic anemia. Template material for TCR beta VDJ and CDR3 profiling consisted of genomic DNA. One entry per CDR3 protein, called by TCRdb with MiXCR from the reads. The sample records about 200,000 distinct CDR3 sequences, under 50% being singletons. CD8+CD57+ cell expansion had been shown by flow cytometry in patients chosen for sequencing. Sequenced input: sorted CD4+, CD8+, or CD8+CD57+ T cells (not recorded which) from PBMCs. These receptors were obtained from a human donor with aplastic anemia.

This clonotype was counted a few times. The chain has TRBV20-1 and TRBJ1-1; a weak D match, TRBD1 (6 bases). Between the trimmed V and J ends, which lost 0 bases and 1 base, there was a span of 21 bases. The CDR3 has 18 amino acids. The germline V gene has CDR1 DFQATT and CDR2 SNEGSKA (reference sequence). The CDR3 bases are TGCAGTGCTAGAGATCTTTTCAAGACCTGGACAGAGAACACTGAAGCTTTCTTT. This encodes CSARDLFKTWTENTEAFF.

This chain connects TRBV7-2 to TRBJ2-1, with D perhaps given as TRBD1 or TRBD2 (6 bases each). Germline-derived CDR1 and CDR2 are SGHTA and FQGNSA. V lost 2 bases, J lost 4 bases, and 18 bases lay in between. The CDR3 runs 17 residues. CDR3 nucleotides: TGTGCCAGCAGCTTAAAGAGGGAACTAGGGGGGTACAATGAGCAGTTCTTC. Translated, it gives CASSLKRELGGYNEQFF.

In its sample, this clonotype was seen many times. This chain connects TRBV6-2 or TRBV6-3 to TRBJ2-3; D not certain. Trimming took 4 bases from V and 4 from J, leaving 21 bases between them. The CDR3 spans 17 residues. CDR1 and CDR2 from the germline V gene are MNHEY and SVGEGT. CDR3 sequence: CASSSVSLGDVADTQYF. Written as DNA, the CDR3 is TGTGCCAGCAGTTCCGTTAGTCTTGGGGATGTCGCAGATACGCAGTATTTT.

The V call is TRBV15, the J call TRBJ1-1; D is ambiguous. The germline V gene encodes CDR1 LNHNV and CDR2 YYDKDF (reference sequence). This CDR3 has 14 residues. V lost 0 bases and J lost 5, with 10 bases in between. CDR3 region: CATSRDPGATEAFF. The CDR3 nucleotides read TGTGCCACCAGCAGAGATCCCGGTGCGACTGAAGCTTTCTTT.

This clonotype was counted a single time. This chain uses TRBV5-1 with TRBJ2-7, with 7 positions matching TRBD2. The CDR3 runs 15 residues. The germline V gene encodes CDR1 SGHRS and CDR2 YFSETQ. Trimming took 0 bases from V and 5 from J; bases not matched to a gene: 8. Here the CDR3 DNA reads TGCGCCAGCAGCTTGGGCGGACGGGGGGTGAACGAGCAGTACTTC. It is translated as CASSLGGRGVNEQYF.

This chain joins TRBV7-6 and TRBJ2-7; 9 bases are shared with TRBD1. The CDR3 is 14 amino acids. Germline V lookup: CDR1 SGHVS, CDR2 FNYEAQ. The junction had 4 bases not matched to a gene; V was cut back by 2 bases and J by 5 bases. CDR3 residues: CASSLTGTGNEQYF. CDR3 coding DNA: TGTGCCAGCAGCTTAACCGGGACAGGGAACGAGCAGTACTTC.

This clonotype has a handful of counts. This may stem from a read error, because a much larger clone lies one nucleotide away. The chain recombines TRBV6-1 with TRBJ2-7, with D maybe TRBD2 (5 bases). Germline CDR1 MNHNS, CDR2 SASEGT. The CDR3 is 12 residues long. The CDR3 loop is CASNDYSCEQYF. CDR3 coding DNA: TGTGCCAGCAACGACTACTCCTGCGAGCAGTACTTC.

In its sample, this clonotype was seen many times. The chain links TRBV7-8 to TRBJ1-1; D possibly corresponds to TRBD1 (6 bases). V was clipped by 3 bases and J by 5 bases, with 10 bases between them. The germline gives CDR1 SGHVS, CDR2 FQNEAQ. The CDR3 runs 13 residues. The CDR3 DNA reads TGTGCCAGCAGCTTCAGGGGCAGAACTGAAGCTTTCTTT. It translates to CASSFRGRTEAFF.

This clonotype was detected ten times or more. This chain links TRBV28 with TRBJ1-1; D is unresolved. The V end was cut by 5 bases, the J end by 7 bases, with 8 bases between. The CDR3 totals 11 residues. Germline-derived CDR1 and CDR2 are MDHEN and SYDVKM. The CDR3 coding sequence is TGTGCCAGCAGTACCTGGGGTGAAGCTTTCTTT. Translated, it gives CASSTWGEAFF.

A single count supports this clonotype. For the CDR3, the DNA is TGTGCCAGCAGCCCCGTGACCAGGACCCTTTATGGCTACACCTTC. The encoded protein is CASSPVTRTLYGYTF. V is TRBV7-9 and J is TRBJ1-2; D is ambiguous. V lost 5 bases to trimming and J lost 5 bases, with 18 bases between them. The CDR3 contains 15 residues. Germline-derived CDR1 and CDR2 are SEHNR and FQNEAQ (reference sequence).

This clonotype was detected only once. The rearrangement links TRBV4-3 to TRBJ2-5; D ambiguous. Looked up from germline, CDR1 is LGHNA and CDR2 is YSLEER. V was cut by 3 bases and J by 1 base, with 9 bases left in between. This CDR3 is 14 amino acids long. The CDR3 loop is CASSQAYGQETQYF. The CDR3 DNA is TGCGCCAGCAGCCAGGCATACGGCCAAGAGACCCAGTACTTC.

V and J are TRBV20-1 and TRBJ2-3, with 7 nucleotides matching TRBD2. This CDR3 spans 14 amino acids. Germline CDR1 DFQATT, CDR2 SNEGSKA (reference sequence). The junction had 8 bases not matched to a gene; V was cut back by 8 bases and J by 0 bases. CDR3 coding DNA: TGCAGTCCTCAGCGGGGACCTAGCACAGATACGCAGTATTTT. Residues: CSPQRGPSTDTQYF.

This clonotype has a handful of counts. At one boundary the junction diverges from the germline segment, which might be a read error. V and J are TRBV2 and TRBJ2-3, with D maybe TRBD2 (6 bases). The V gene's germline CDR1 is SNHLY and CDR2 FYNNEI. The CDR3 loop spans 14 amino acids. For the CDR3, the DNA is TGTGCCAGCTCACCCTCAGCGGGCACAGATACGCAGTGTTTT. Protein product: CASSPSAGTDTQCF.

This clonotype showed up many times. The chain has TRBV7-9 and TRBJ1-1, with D hard to call. Trimming left V 2 bases short and J 6 bases short, with 19 bases between. This CDR3 is 16 amino acids long. CDR1 and CDR2 (germline): SEHNR, FQNEAQ (reference sequence). The DNA for the CDR3 is TGTGCCAGCAGCTTAAGAGGTAAGGTGGCGGCCGCTGAAGCTTTCTTT. Encoded protein: CASSLRGKVAAAEAFF.

This clonotype appeared many times. The J gene is TRBJ2-1, the V gene TRBV5-1; D gene uncertain. The CDR3 runs to 12 residues. Germline loops: CDR1 SGHRS, CDR2 YFSETQ. V lost 4 bases to trimming and J lost 5 bases, with 7 bases between them. CDR3 bases: TGCGCCAGCAGCCCAAACAACAATGAGCAGTTCTTC. It specifies CASSPNNNEQFF.

This rearrangement joins TRBV7-2 to TRBJ1-1, with D unresolved. Germline loops: CDR1 SGHTA, CDR2 FQGNSA. V was cut by 2 bases and J by 1 base, with 11 bases left in between. The CDR3 sequence is 15 residues long. DNA of the CDR3: TGTGCCAGCAGCTTACTACGGGTATCGAACACTGAAGCTTTCTTT. It specifies CASSLLRVSNTEAFF.

This rearrangement joins TRBV24-1 to TRBJ2-2; D call uncertain. This CDR3 region has 12 residues. V shed 9 bases and J shed 6 bases, with 10 bases lying between them. In germline, CDR1 is KGHDR, CDR2 SFDVKD. CDR3: CATASGAGELFF. The CDR3 nucleotides read TGTGCCACCGCGAGTGGGGCCGGGGAGCTGTTTTTT.

This clonotype was seen only once. The chain combines TRBV10-1 with TRBJ1-5; the D is unclear. V was clipped by 0 bases and J by 5 bases, with 5 bases between them. CDR1 is WNHNN and CDR2 is SYGVQD in the germline V gene (reference sequence). The CDR3 is made up of 13 amino acids. CDR3 residues: CASSESRDQPQHF. The DNA of the CDR3 is TGCGCCAGCAGTGAGTCGAGGGATCAGCCCCAGCATTTT.

The chain joins TRBV6-1 to TRBJ2-7, with D unresolved. The CDR3 length is 13 residues. Germline CDR1 is MNHNS and CDR2 is SASEGT. The ends were cut back, 3 bases at V and 3 bases at J, with 9 bases in the middle. CDR3 DNA sequence: TGTGCCAGCAGTGAGGGGATGGGCTACGAGCAGTACTTC. Translation: CASSEGMGYEQYF.

V gene TRBV7-6 combines with J gene TRBJ2-7; D assignment may be TRBD1 or TRBD2 (5 bases each). Trimming left V 3 bases short and J 2 bases short, with 11 bases between. Germline assignment: CDR1 SGHVS and CDR2 FNYEAQ. This CDR3 is 14 amino acids long. The CDR3 loop is CASSLGVATYEQYF. Here the CDR3 DNA reads TGTGCCAGCAGCTTGGGGGTAGCCACCTACGAGCAGTACTTC.